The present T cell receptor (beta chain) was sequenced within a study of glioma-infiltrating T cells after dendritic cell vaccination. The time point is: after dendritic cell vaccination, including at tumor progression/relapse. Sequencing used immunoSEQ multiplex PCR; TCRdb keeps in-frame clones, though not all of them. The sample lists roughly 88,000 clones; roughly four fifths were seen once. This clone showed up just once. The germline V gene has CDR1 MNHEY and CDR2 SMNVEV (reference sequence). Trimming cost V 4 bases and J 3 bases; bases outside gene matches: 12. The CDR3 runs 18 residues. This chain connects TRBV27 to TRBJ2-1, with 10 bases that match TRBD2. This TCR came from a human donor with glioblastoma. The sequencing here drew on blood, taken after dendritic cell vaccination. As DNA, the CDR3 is TGTGCCAGCAGTTCTGAGTTTACTAGCGGGGAGCACTACAATGAGCAGTTCTTC. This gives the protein CASSSEFTSGEHYNEQFF.